These T cell receptor beta chains were read from a single sample in a study of T cells in Graves' hyperthyroidism and ophthalmopathy. TCRdb ran MiXCR on the multiplex PCR reads and lists one entry per CDR3 protein. The table has more than 350,000 distinct CDR3 sequences, 15% seen once. The sequenced sample was blood. These receptors came from a woman aged 25-40 years with Graves' hyperthyroidism. Each CDR3 is given with its conserved first and last residue. The D gene is left open where the match is weak. Some rows have no size entry. The others give once, few or many, or a class for an expanded clone.

TRBV2	TRBJ1-2	-	many	TGTGCCAGCAGTGCCCAGGGAAAAGGCTACACCTTC	CASSAQGKGYTF
TRBV7-9	TRBJ1-4	-	few	TGTGCCAGCAGCTCTGCAAGCAATGAAGAACTGTTTTTT	CASSSASNEELFF
TRBV6-1	TRBJ2-3	TRBD2	-	TGTGCCAGCACCACTGTCCCGGGACTAGGGGATACGCAGTATTTT	CASTTVPGLGDTQYF
TRBV5-1	TRBJ2-2	-	many	TGCGCCAGCAGCTTGGAGGGGTCCAGGAATACCGGGGAGCTGTTTTTT	CASSLEGSRNTGELFF
TRBV5-1	TRBJ1-1	-	few	TGCGCCAGCAGCTTTAGGGAGGACACTGAAGCTTTCTTT	CASSFREDTEAFF
TRBV3-1	TRBJ1-3	-	-	TGTGCCAGCAGCCAAGATTGGGGGGTTTTCTCTGGAAACACCATATATTTT	CASSQDWGVFSGNTIYF
TRBV7-2	TRBJ2-3	TRBD2	few	TGTGCCAGCAGCCTGACTAGCCCGAGCCCGTCTCTCACAGATACGCAGTATTTT	CASSLTSPSPSLTDTQYF
TRBV20-1	TRBJ2-1	-	many	TGCAGTGCTAGGGACAGCTACAATGAGCAGTTCTTC	CSARDSYNEQFF
TRBV5-4	TRBJ1-2	-	-	TGTGCCAGCAGCCCCGGGTCAGCTAACTATGGCTACACCTTC	CASSPGSANYGYTF
TRBV3-1	TRBJ2-7	-	many	TGTGCCAGCAGCCAGGTTAGCTTCCACGAGCAGTACTTC	CASSQVSFHEQYF
TRBV5-6	TRBJ2-1	TRBD2	many	TGTGCCAGCAGCTTTCAACTGACTAGCGGACCCTACAATGAGCAGTTCTTC	CASSFQLTSGPYNEQFF
TRBV2	TRBJ2-2	TRBD2	many	TGTGCCAGCAACGATCGACTAGCGGGAGCCGGGGAGCTGTTTTTT	CASNDRLAGAGELFF
TRBV20-1	TRBJ2-1	-	-	TGCAGTGCTAGAGAGGACCCATTCGGGCAGTTCTTC	CSAREDPFGQFF
TRBV20-1	TRBJ2-3	TRBD2	few	TGCAGTGCTAGAGATCGTGGGACTAGCGGGAGGCATTCGGGCACAGATACGCAGTATTTT	CSARDRGTSGRHSGTDTQYF
TRBV5-1	TRBJ1-4	-	-	TGCGCCAGCAGCTTAGCAAGGGCTGAAAAACTGTTTTTT	CASSLARAEKLFF
TRBV20-1	TRBJ2-1	-	once	TGCAGTGCCAGCGGCCCCTCCTACAATGAGCAGTTCTTC	CSASGPSYNEQFF
TRBV3-1	TRBJ2-5	-	many	TGTGCCAGCAGCCAAGATCAGGGGCTAGAGACCCAGTACTTC	CASSQDQGLETQYF
TRBV19	TRBJ2-2	-	-	TGTGCCAGTAGTATCACCGGGACTGACTCGCGGGAGCTGTTTTTT	CASSITGTDSRELFF
TRBV4-2	TRBJ2-2	-	few	TGTGCCAGCAGCCAAGCACGTGACATTTTTAACACCGGGGAGCTGTTTTTT	CASSQARDIFNTGELFF
TRBV29-1	TRBJ2-7	-	many	TGCAGCGTCAGGGGTAGGGTTACCTACGAGCAGTACTTC	CSVRGRVTYEQYF
TRBV5-4	TRBJ2-7	TRBD1	few	TGTGCCAGCAGCATCGGGACAGCCTACGAGCAGTACTTC	CASSIGTAYEQYF
TRBV2	TRBJ1-3	-	few	TGTGCCAGCAGGGAAAGACAGCAGCCCGGAAACACCATATATTTT	CASRERQQPGNTIYF
TRBV5-4	TRBJ1-1	-	few	TGTGCCAGCAGCTTTTACCTCATGAACACTGAAGCTTTCTTT	CASSFYLMNTEAFF
TRBV27	TRBJ2-1	TRBD2	many	TGTGCCAGCAGTTTATCTAGCGGGGGCCCGTCCTACAATGAGCAGTTCTTC	CASSLSSGGPSYNEQFF
TRBV24-1	TRBJ2-5	TRBD2	many	TGTGCCACCAGCCCTAGCGGGAGGGCCGGCGAGACCCAGTACTTC	CATSPSGRAGETQYF
TRBV6-1	TRBJ1-6	-	few	TGTGCCAGCAGTGGGCTGACAGGTCGAAATTCACCCCTCCACTTT	CASSGLTGRNSPLHF
TRBV10-3	TRBJ2-6	-	few	TGTGCCATCAGCGAAAGGGGCTCTGGGGCCAACGTCCTGACTTTC	CAISERGSGANVLTF
TRBV29-1	TRBJ1-2	-	-	TGCAGCGTTGGGGGTAGGGCGGATGGCTACACCTTC	CSVGGRADGYTF
TRBV24-1	TRBJ2-1	TRBD2	many	TGTGCCACCAGTGATAAGATAGCGGGAGGGCGGCCCACAGAGCAGTTCTTC	CATSDKIAGGRPTEQFF
TRBV6-1	TRBJ1-6	TRBD1	few	TGTGCCAGCAAAAGGGGGCGGACAGGGGGCTATAATTCACCCCTCCACTTT	CASKRGRTGGYNSPLHF
TRBV30	TRBJ1-4	-	-	TGTGCCTGGAGTGTTGTAAAGGGCAGCTATGAAAAACTGTTTTTT	CAWSVVKGSYEKLFF
TRBV27	TRBJ2-1	TRBD2	few	TGTGCCAGCTCCTCGGAGGGACTAGTAAACTATGAGCAGTTCTTC	CASSSEGLVNYEQFF
TRBV7-9	TRBJ2-3	TRBD2	many	TGTGCCAGCAGCTCGACTAGCGGGAGAGATACGCAGTATTTT	CASSSTSGRDTQYF
TRBV6-2/TRBV6-3	TRBJ1-3	-	-	TGTGCCAGCAGTTACTCGGGCAGCTCTGGAAACACCATATATTTT	CASSYSGSSGNTIYF
TRBV20-1	TRBJ1-5	-	-	TGCAGTGCTAGAAAGGGCGGGGTCAGAGCTCCCCAGCATTTT	CSARKGGVRAPQHF
TRBV20-1	TRBJ1-5	-	many	TGCAGTGCTAGATACTCTCACTGGGGGGGCGCGAACAATCAGCCCCAGCATTTT	CSARYSHWGGANNQPQHF
TRBV5-5	TRBJ2-5	-	many	TGTGCCAGCAGCCTTTCGTGGGGGGCGGAAGAGACCCAGTACTTC	CASSLSWGAEETQYF
TRBV14	TRBJ1-3	-	-	TGTGCCAGCAGCAATGGAAACACCATATATTTT	CASSNGNTIYF
TRBV28	TRBJ2-1	-	many	TGTGCCAGCAGTTTTTTGGCGCTTAGCTCCTACAATGAGCAGTTCTTC	CASSFLALSSYNEQFF
TRBV3-1	TRBJ1-3	-	-	TGTGCCAGCAGAGACCGGAACTCTGGAAACACCATATATTTT	CASRDRNSGNTIYF
TRBV24-1	TRBJ2-5	TRBD1	few	TGTGCCACCAGTAAGGGGCAGGGGGATGTTGAGACCCAGTACTTC	CATSKGQGDVETQYF
TRBV9	TRBJ2-3	-	few	TGTGCCAGCAGCGTACAAACTAGTGGGGATACGCAGTATTTT	CASSVQTSGDTQYF
TRBV9	TRBJ2-2	-	-	TGTGCCAGCAGCGTAGGTCTCGGCTGGAACACCGGGGAGCTGTTTTTT	CASSVGLGWNTGELFF
TRBV5-6	TRBJ2-7	TRBD1	-	TGTGCCAGCAGCTTGAAGGCTCCAGGGGGCCGGTACGAGCAGTACTTC	CASSLKAPGGRYEQYF
TRBV12-3/TRBV12-4	TRBJ2-6	-	many	TGTGCCAGCAGTCAAGTAGACACCAACGGGGCCAACGTCCTGACTTTC	CASSQVDTNGANVLTF
TRBV28	TRBJ2-7	-	few	TGTGCCAGCCAAAGCCTGGGGAACGAGCAGTACTTC	CASQSLGNEQYF
TRBV5-1	TRBJ2-7	TRBD1	many	TGCGCCAGCAGCTTGGTACCCGGGACAGGGGAGAACGAGCAGTACTTC	CASSLVPGTGENEQYF
TRBV24-1	TRBJ2-1	-	few	TGTGCCACCAGTCATCCTAGCGACGACCACAATGAGCAGTTCTTC	CATSHPSDDHNEQFF
TRBV18	TRBJ2-7	TRBD2	many	TGTGCCAGCTCACCTCAGACTAGCTCCCACGAGCAGTACTTC	CASSPQTSSHEQYF
TRBV18	TRBJ2-2	-	few	TGTGCCAGCTCACCTGGGACAACCACCGGGGAGCTGTTTTTT	CASSPGTTTGELFF
TRBV5-4	TRBJ2-1	TRBD2	-	TGTGCCAGCAGCTTGGTACGGATTAGCGGGAGATCATTGAATGAGCAGTTCTTC	CASSLVRISGRSLNEQFF
TRBV6-1	TRBJ1-5	-	few	TGTGCCAGCAGTGACACGGACCCCCGGTACCAGCATTTT	CASSDTDPRYQHF
TRBV20-1	TRBJ2-1	-	many	TGCAGTGCTACTCTCTTCCGGGCTGAGCAGTTCTTC	CSATLFRAEQFF
TRBV24-1	TRBJ2-2	TRBD2	few	TGTGCCACCAGTGATTTACTAGCGGGAGAGTACGCCGGGGAGCTGTTTTTT	CATSDLLAGEYAGELFF